This TCR beta chain is from a study of regulatory T cells in long-lasting Graves disease. Study background: Antithyroid drug use was under 3 months in newly diagnosed Graves' patients. Study findings and constraints: Clonotypes that were public and shared totalled a few thousand in persistent patients versus approximately 970 in new patients. Under persistent disease, TRBV28, TRBJ1-2 and TRBJ2-5 were used preferentially.

Trimming left V 6 bases short and J 2 bases short, with 11 bases between. From germline, CDR1 is DFQATT and CDR2 SNEGSKA (reference sequence). The CDR3 length is 13 residues. Time point meaning: newly diagnosed GD, antithyroid drugs for less than 3 months. Extracted RNA from PBMCs served as the source of the TCR library. Ten or more counts support this clonotype. The antigen is unknown. CDR3 regions were amplified by Arm-PCR using iRepertoire HTBI primers to build TCR beta libraries. MiXCR, applied by TCRdb to the multiplex PCR reads, yields one record per CDR3 protein. The sample includes approximately 250,000 distinct CDR3 sequences, about a sixth of them seen just once.

The chain carries TRBV20-1 and TRBJ1-5; weak D call: TRBD1 (6 bases). The starting material was peripheral blood mononuclear cells (PBMCs), obtained at new diagnosis, from a patient treated with antithyroid drugs. The sequence came from a female donor with Graves disease. The CDR3: CSAKGGGNQPQHF. CDR3 DNA: TGCAGTGCAAAGGGGGGGGGCAATCAGCCCCAGCATTTT.